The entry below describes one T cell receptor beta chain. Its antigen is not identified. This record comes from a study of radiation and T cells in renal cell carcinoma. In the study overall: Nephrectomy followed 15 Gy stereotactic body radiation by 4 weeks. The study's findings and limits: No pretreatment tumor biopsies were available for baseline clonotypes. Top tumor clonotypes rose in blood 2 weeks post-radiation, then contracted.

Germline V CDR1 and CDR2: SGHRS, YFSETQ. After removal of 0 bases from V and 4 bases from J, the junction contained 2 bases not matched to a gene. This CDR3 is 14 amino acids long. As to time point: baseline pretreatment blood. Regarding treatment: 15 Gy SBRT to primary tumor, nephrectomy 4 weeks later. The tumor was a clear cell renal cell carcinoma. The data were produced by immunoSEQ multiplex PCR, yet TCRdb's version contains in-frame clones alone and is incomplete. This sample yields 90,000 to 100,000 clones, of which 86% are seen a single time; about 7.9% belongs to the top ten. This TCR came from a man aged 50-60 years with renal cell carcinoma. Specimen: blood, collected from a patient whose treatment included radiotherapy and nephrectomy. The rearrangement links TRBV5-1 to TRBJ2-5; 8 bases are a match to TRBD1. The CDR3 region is CASSLDTGGETQYF. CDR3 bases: TGCGCCAGCAGCTTGGATACAGGGGGAGAGACCCAGTACTTC.